These 28 T cell receptor beta chains were sequenced from one sample in a study of T-cell memory formation after mild COVID-19. TCRdb redid the calling of the 5' RACE reads with MiXCR, one entry per CDR3 protein. In the table there are some 150,000 distinct CDR3 sequences, under 7% of which are singletons. Sequencing input: PBMCs or a T cell subset sorted from them (not recorded which). The receptor source for this set is an adult woman who had mild COVID-19 (a few samples of this study predate the infection). Cell type and time point are not known.

In its sample, this clonotype was seen a few times. The rearrangement uses TRBV7-2 and TRBJ2-5, with TRBD1 identical over 7 bases. Losses at the gene ends were 5 bases for V and 1 base for J; bases not matched to a gene: 10. Germline V gives CDR1 SGHTA, CDR2 FQGNSA. This CDR3 contains 16 residues. CDR3 in DNA: TGTGCCAGCAGCCGTCCCCCCACAGGGGCCCAAGAGACCCAGTACTTC. Translated: CASSRPPTGAQETQYF.

This clonotype was detected only a few times. The chain employs TRBV12-3 or TRBV12-4 and TRBJ2-2; perhaps TRBD1 as D (6 bases). The CDR3 consists of 15 residues. V lost 6 bases and J lost 4, with 15 bases in between. The DNA of the CDR3 is TGTGCCAGCAGACACAGGGTATTGGGCACCGGGGAGCTGTTTTTT. Amino acids: CASRHRVLGTGELFF.

The V and J genes are TRBV7-9 and TRBJ1-5, with 12 bases identical to TRBD1. The V gene end was trimmed by 3 bases and the J gene end by 7 bases; junction bases not matched to a gene: 13. The CDR3 is 18 residues long. Germline V gene lookup returns CDR1 SEHNR and CDR2 FQNEAQ (reference sequence). The CDR3 nucleotides are TGTGCCAGCAGCTTGTCGGTGGGGACAGGGGGCGCAGGGCAGCCCCAGCATTTT. The encoded protein is CASSLSVGTGGAGQPQHF.

This clonotype was seen repeatedly, ten times or more. The CDR3 DNA is TGTGCCACCAGTGACGGCGGACTCTCCTACAATGAGCAGTTCTTC. Translation: CATSDGGLSYNEQFF. This chain uses TRBV24-1 with TRBJ2-1; TRBD2 might be the D (5 bases). CDR3 length: 15 amino acids. Germline lookup yields CDR1 KGHDR and CDR2 SFDVKD. Trimming took 4 bases from V and 0 from J, leaving 9 bases between them.

This clonotype showed up many times. The chain joins TRBV7-3 to TRBJ2-7; TRBD2 agrees at 8 bases. J was trimmed by 5 bases and V by 1 base; bases with no gene match: 13. CDR3 length: 17 residues. The germline V gene encodes CDR1 SGHTA and CDR2 FQGTGA. CDR3 residues: CASSLSSAGTRVDEQYF. CDR3 nucleotide sequence: TGTGCCAGCAGCTTAAGTTCCGCCGGGACTAGAGTCGACGAGCAGTACTTC. The full variable domain, in which reference TRBV7-3 and TRBJ2-7 provide the parts outside the CDR3, is GAGVSQTPSNKVTEKGKYVELRCDPISGHTALYWYRQSLGQGPEFLIYFQGTGAADDSGLPNDRFFAVRPEGSVSTLKIQRTERGDSAVYLCASSLSSAGTRVDEQYFGPGTRLTVT.

Many counts were recorded for this clonotype. The genes are TRBV5-1 and TRBJ2-7, with TRBD2 matching 7 bases. J was trimmed by 6 bases and V by 0 bases; bases with no gene match: 12. The germline V gene encodes CDR1 SGHRS and CDR2 YFSETQ. The length of the CDR3 is 16 residues. The CDR3 nucleotides read TGCGCCAGCAGCTTGGAAGGCGGGAGAGGTTTCTCCGAGCAGTACTTC. This gives the protein CASSLEGGRGFSEQYF.

This clonotype was detected many times. The chain recombines TRBV6-5 with TRBJ2-7, with D hard to call. Germline CDR1 reads MNHEY; CDR2 reads SVGAGI. The length of the CDR3 is 14 residues. V was pared by 2 bases and J by 1 base, with 9 bases between. CDR3 residues: CASSYLAASYEQYF. CDR3 nucleotides: TGTGCCAGCAGTTACCTGGCAGCTTCCTACGAGCAGTACTTC.

This clonotype has only a few counts. The V gene is TRBV4-2, the J gene TRBJ1-2, with TRBD1 as a possible D gene (6 bases). This CDR3 region has 16 residues. The V end lost 0 bases, the J end lost 2 bases, and 13 bases lay between the germline ends. Germline V lookup: CDR1 LGHNA, CDR2 YNFKEQ. The CDR3 DNA sequence: TGTGCCAGCAGCCAAGAGGCCCCCGGGACAAACTATGGCTACACCTTC. Amino acid sequence: CASSQEAPGTNYGYTF.

Only a few counts were recorded for this clonotype. This chain uses TRBV5-4 with TRBJ2-5; TRBD2 is a possible D gene (6 bases). CDR1 and CDR2 from the germline V gene are SGHNT and YYREEE (reference sequence). There are 14 residues in the CDR3. Trimming cost V 4 bases and J 2 bases, with 12 bases left between them. The DNA of the CDR3 is TGTGCCAGCAGCCTGGGACTGGGGCAAGAGACCCAGTACTTC. Encoded protein: CASSLGLGQETQYF.

The table lists this clonotype with a few counts. The chain carries TRBV4-1 and TRBJ1-1, with 12 bases lining up with TRBD1. Losses at the gene ends were 2 bases for V and 3 bases for J; bases not matched to a gene: 7. There are 17 residues in the CDR3. Germline assignment: CDR1 MGHRA and CDR2 YSYEKL. The CDR3 nucleotides read TGCGCCAGCAGCCAACCGGGACAGGGGGCGCGGGACACTGAAGCTTTCTTT. Translation gives CASSQPGQGARDTEAFF.

V is TRBV10-3 and J is TRBJ2-1, with 10 bases lining up with TRBD2. CDR1 is ENHRY and CDR2 is SYGVKD in the germline V gene. CDR3 size: 14 residues. The V segment lost 5 bases and the J segment 9 bases; nucleotides outside the gene matches: 7. The CDR3 protein is CAISRGTSVSEQFF. For the CDR3, the DNA is TGTGCCATCAGTAGGGGGACTAGCGTTAGTGAGCAGTTCTTC.

At least ten counts were recorded for this clonotype. This rearrangement joins TRBV20-1 to TRBJ2-1; unclear D gene. This CDR3 region has 13 residues. Trimming removed 3 bases at V and 6 bases at J, with 12 bases between. Germline V lookup: CDR1 DFQATT, CDR2 SNEGSKA (reference sequence). DNA for the CDR3: TGCAGTGCTAGCCCCCCGACCGTCAATGAGCAGTTCTTC. Its translation: CSASPPTVNEQFF.

The CDR3 DNA reads TGTGCCAGCAGCCCCCGGCCAGGGCGGTACGAGCAGTACTTC. Protein sequence: CASSPRPGRYEQYF. The V gene is TRBV9, the J gene TRBJ2-7; possibly TRBD1 for D (5 bases). The V end was cut by 4 bases, the J end by 4 bases, with 15 bases between. Germline values: CDR1 SGDLS, CDR2 YYNGEE. The CDR3 is 14 amino acids. Looking up the rest from reference TRBV9 and TRBJ2-7 gives the full variable domain: DSGVTQTPKHLITATGQRVTLRCSPRSGDLSVYWYQQSLDQGLQFLIQYYNGEERAKGNILERFSAQQFPDLHSELNLSSLELGDSALYFCASSPRPGRYEQYFGPGTRLTVT.

This clonotype was seen repeatedly, ten times or more. The chain is built from TRBV3-1 and TRBJ2-7, with 9 bases that match TRBD1. V lost 4 bases, J lost 3 bases, and 4 bases stayed unmatched. CDR1 and CDR2 (germline): LGHDT, YNNKEL (reference sequence). The CDR3 loop spans 14 amino acids. This CDR3 is CASSRGQGLYEQYF. The CDR3 region has the DNA TGTGCCAGCAGCCGGGGACAGGGACTCTACGAGCAGTACTTC.

This chain connects TRBV9 to TRBJ2-5; TRBD2 aligns across 9 bases. The CDR3 covers 17 residues. Germline assignment: CDR1 SGDLS and CDR2 YYNGEE. V lost 1 base, J lost 5 bases, and 12 bases stayed unmatched. The CDR3 loop reads CASSVIRLAGKLETQYF. CDR3 in DNA: TGTGCCAGCAGCGTAATCCGCCTAGCGGGAAAGTTGGAGACCCAGTACTTC.

This clonotype has ten or more counts. The chain carries TRBV6-5 and TRBJ2-2, with D possibly TRBD1 on 5 matching bases. Germline assignment: CDR1 MNHEY and CDR2 SVGAGI. Between the trimmed V and J ends, which lost 6 bases and 0 bases, there was a span of 11 bases. CDR3 length equals 15 residues. The CDR3 region is CASRSDSTNTGELFF. The CDR3, as DNA: TGTGCCAGCAGAAGCGACAGCACGAACACCGGGGAGCTGTTTTTT.

V gene TRBV7-6 combines with J gene TRBJ2-1; 7 bases are a match to TRBD2. CDR1 is SGHVS and CDR2 is FNYEAQ in the germline V gene. There are 14 residues in the CDR3. The junction had 1 base not matched to a gene; V was cut back by 0 bases and J by 5 bases. CDR3 amino acids: CASSLAGGHNEQFF. The CDR3 DNA reads TGTGCCAGCAGCTTAGCGGGAGGGCACAATGAGCAGTTCTTC.

This clonotype was counted ten times or more. The CDR3 protein is CATRQGGGRGETQYF. The CDR3 DNA is TGTGCCACCAGACAGGGTGGGGGAAGGGGGGAGACCCAGTACTTC. The rearrangement links TRBV15 to TRBJ2-5, with D possibly being TRBD1 (6 bases). Germline CDR1 reads LNHNV; CDR2 reads YYDKDF (reference sequence). V gave up 6 bases and J gave up 5 bases, with 19 bases separating them. The CDR3 is 15 amino acids.

The table lists this clonotype with many counts. This chain's CDR3 is CASSPRQENEQFF. The CDR3 coding sequence is TGTGCCAGCTCACCGCGACAGGAAAATGAGCAGTTCTTC. The chain is built from TRBV18 and TRBJ2-1; TRBD1 might be the D (6 bases). The CDR3 contains 13 residues. Per the germline V gene, CDR1 is KGHSH and CDR2 is LQKENI. V was trimmed by 3 bases and J by 7 bases, leaving 10 bases between them.

In this sample, this clonotype turned up many times. The V and J genes are TRBV30 and TRBJ2-7, with 12 bases that match TRBD1. The CDR3 loop spans 14 amino acids. With V trimmed by 2 bases and J by 4 bases, 3 bases remained unmatched. Germline CDR1 reads GTSNPN; CDR2 reads SVGIG (reference sequence). The CDR3, as DNA: TGTGCCTGGAGTAGGGACAGGGGGCAGTACGAGCAGTACTTC. Translation gives CAWSRDRGQYEQYF.

This clonotype was seen a single time. This chain uses TRBV5-1 with TRBJ2-3, with D possibly being TRBD1 (5 bases). Germline CDR1 reads SGHRS; CDR2 reads YFSETQ. The CDR3 runs to 13 residues. Trimming cost V 7 bases and J 2 bases, with 11 bases left between them. In nucleotides, the CDR3 is TGCGCCAGCTCCTCAGGGAACACAGATACGCAGTATTTT. Translated: CASSSGNTDTQYF.

A few counts support this clonotype. The chain employs TRBV7-2 and TRBJ2-1, with 8 nucleotides matching TRBD2. V shed 1 base, J shed 4 bases, and the junction held 9 bases outside the gene matches. There are 17 residues in the CDR3. CDR1 is SGHTA, CDR2 FQGNSA, per germline. CDR3 sequence reads: CASSLVAGGSGYNEQFF. The CDR3 nucleotides read TGTGCCAGCAGCTTAGTGGCGGGAGGCAGCGGTTACAATGAGCAGTTCTTC.

This clonotype was seen a few times. The V call is TRBV18, the J call TRBJ1-1, with 8 bases that match TRBD1. The CDR3 sequence is 16 residues long. The V segment lost 3 bases and the J segment 3 bases; nucleotides outside the gene matches: 9. Germline-derived CDR1 and CDR2 are KGHSH and LQKENI. The CDR3: CASSPNSGGRDTEAFF. The CDR3 DNA reads as TGTGCCAGCTCACCGAATTCAGGGGGCCGGGACACTGAAGCTTTCTTT.

In its sample, this clonotype was seen many times. The chain employs TRBV18 and TRBJ2-7; a weak D match, TRBD2 (6 bases). V lost 2 bases to trimming and J lost 0 bases, with 8 bases between them. This CDR3 spans 14 amino acids. Germline V gene data show CDR1 as KGHSH and CDR2 as LQKENI. CDR3 sequence reads: CASSPGGSSYEQYF. CDR3 in DNA: TGTGCCAGCTCACCAGGGGGGAGCTCCTACGAGCAGTACTTC. The full variable domain, with the rest looked up from reference TRBV18 and TRBJ2-7, is NAGVMQNPRHLVRRRGQEARLRCSPMKGHSHVYWYRQLPEEGLKFMVYLQKENIIDESGMPKERFSAEFPKEGPSILRIQQVVRGDSAAYFCASSPGGSSYEQYFGPGTRLTVT.

The chain carries TRBV11-2 and TRBJ2-5; tentatively, D is TRBD1 or TRBD2 (5 bases each). The CDR3 runs to 15 residues. The germline CDR1 and CDR2 sequences are SGHAT and FQNNGV. Trimming shortened V by 10 bases and J by 1 base, and 19 bases separated the two germline ends. The CDR3 DNA reads TGTGCCACCTACCCTAGAGAGGGACCCCAAGAGACCCAGTACTTC. Its protein is CATYPREGPQETQYF.

This clonotype was observed a few times. The V call is TRBV12-3 or TRBV12-4, the J call TRBJ2-7; D may be TRBD1 (6 bases). This CDR3 comprises 12 residues. V lost 6 bases, J lost 6 bases, and 12 bases lay in between. The CDR3 loop is CASSWTDLEQYF. Written as DNA, the CDR3 is TGTGCCAGCAGCTGGACAGATCTCGAGCAGTACTTC.

This clonotype was seen only a few times. This chain joins TRBV7-2 and TRBJ1-1; D is undetermined. Germline CDR1 reads SGHTA; CDR2 reads FQGNSA. V lost 0 bases and J lost 1, with 3 bases in between. The CDR3 spans 13 residues. Here the CDR3 reads CASSLATNTEAFF. The CDR3 bases are TGTGCCAGCAGCTTAGCCACGAACACTGAAGCTTTCTTT.

This clonotype was seen at least ten times. The CDR3 spells CAIPISVETNTGELFF. In nucleotides, the CDR3 is TGTGCCATCCCCATCTCTGTGGAGACGAACACCGGGGAGCTGTTTTTT. The V call is TRBV10-3, the J call TRBJ2-2; no clear D. Germline CDR1 ENHRY, CDR2 SYGVKD. CDR3 length: 16 residues. V lost 8 bases, J lost 0 bases, and 16 bases lay in between.